This entry lists 29 T cell receptor beta chains sequenced from one sample in a study of blood T cell repertoires in COVID-19. Assay: immunoSEQ multiplex PCR; the TCRdb copy retains only in-frame clones and omits some. The sample comprises about 430,000 clones, about 88% of which are singletons, and around 1.5% rests with the top ten. The specimen sequenced was PBMCs or T cells enriched from blood (not recorded which). The receptors come from a woman under 30 who had been exposed to COVID-19.

The rearrangement links TRBV27 to TRBJ2-5; 7 nucleotides agree with TRBD2. The germline V gene has CDR1 MNHEY and CDR2 SMNVEV (reference sequence). With V trimmed by 8 bases and J by 0 bases, 9 bases remained unmatched. The CDR3 has 15 residues. Here the CDR3 DNA reads TGTGCCAGCCGACAAGGGACTACGTACCAAGAGACCCAGTACTTC. Its protein product is CASRQGTTYQETQYF.

The CDR3 reads CASSPSGAYEQYF. CDR3 nucleotides: TGTGCCAGCAGTCCTAGCGGGGCCTACGAGCAGTACTTC. The V call is TRBV2, the J call TRBJ2-7, with TRBD2 identical over 9 bases. The CDR3 spans 13 residues. The V gene end was trimmed by 5 bases and the J gene end by 2 bases; junction bases not matched to a gene: 1. In germline, CDR1 is SNHLY, CDR2 FYNNEI.

The V gene is TRBV28, the J gene TRBJ2-7; 10 nucleotides agree with TRBD1. This CDR3 contains 16 residues. V shed 1 base, J shed 2 bases, and the junction held 5 bases outside the gene matches. Germline CDR1 is MDHEN and CDR2 is SYDVKM. This CDR3 reads CASSLLLGQGTYEQYF. CDR3 sequence (DNA): TGTGCCAGCAGTTTATTATTGGGACAGGGGACCTACGAGCAGTACTTC.

The chain couples TRBV4-1 to TRBJ2-3; 8 bases align to TRBD2. This CDR3 region has 18 residues. V gave up 0 bases and J gave up 4 bases; unmatched junction bases: 12. Germline V gives CDR1 MGHRA, CDR2 YSYEKL. The CDR3 loop reads CASSQDGVERERPDTQYF. The CDR3 DNA reads as TGCGCCAGCAGCCAAGATGGTGTAGAGCGGGAGAGGCCAGATACGCAGTATTTT.

The chain employs TRBV7-2 and TRBJ2-1, with 14 nucleotides matching TRBD2. CDR3 length: 15 amino acids. The junction had 3 bases not matched to a gene; V was cut back by 5 bases and J by 6 bases. Germline CDR1 and CDR2: SGHTA and FQGNSA. The CDR3 DNA is TGTGCCAGCAGCGCCGGGACTAGCGGGAGCAATGAGCAGTTCTTC. This encodes CASSAGTSGSNEQFF.

This clone appeared a single time. This sequence joins TRBV15 and TRBJ1-2; tentative D call: TRBD1 (6 bases). This CDR3 spans 15 amino acids. From germline, CDR1 is LNHNV and CDR2 YYDKDF (reference sequence). Trimming left V 3 bases short and J 6 bases short, with 17 bases between. CDR3 nucleotides: TGTGCCACCAGCAGCGCCAGCCGGGGGGCCGATGGCTACACCTTC. Translated: CATSSASRGADGYTF.

The gene calls are TRBV2 and TRBJ1-2, with D unresolved. Per the germline V gene, CDR1 is SNHLY and CDR2 is FYNNEI. The CDR3 extends over 11 amino acids. Trimming took off 7 bases at V and 3 bases at J, with 6 bases between the two ends. The chain's CDR3 is CASTSDYGYTF. DNA for the CDR3: TGTGCCAGCACTTCCGACTATGGCTACACCTTC.

The J gene is TRBJ2-7, the V gene TRBV28; 9 bases are shared with TRBD1. CDR3 length: 14 amino acids. Germline-derived CDR1 and CDR2 are MDHEN and SYDVKM. The ends lost 6 bases at V and 2 bases at J; junction bases unmatched: 5. Here the CDR3 DNA reads TGTGCCAGCAGCGGACAGGGGCCGACCTACGAGCAGTACTTC. Translation gives CASSGQGPTYEQYF.

J is TRBJ2-1 and V is TRBV18, with 7 bases lining up with TRBD2. V gave up 2 bases and J gave up 9 bases; unmatched junction bases: 7. CDR1 and CDR2 (germline): KGHSH, LQKENI. The CDR3 extends over 14 amino acids. CDR3 in DNA: TGTGCCAGCTCACCAAGGCTAGCGGACCTTGAGCAGTTCTTC. Encoded protein: CASSPRLADLEQFF. The full variable domain, rest sourced from reference TRBV18 and TRBJ2-1, is NAGVMQNPRHLVRRRGQEARLRCSPMKGHSHVYWYRQLPEEGLKFMVYLQKENIIDESGMPKERFSAEFPKEGPSILRIQQVVRGDSAAYFCASSPRLADLEQFFGPGTRLTVL.

The chain uses TRBV7-2 and TRBJ2-5; 15 bases are a match to TRBD2. Trimming took 0 bases from V and 5 from J; bases not matched to a gene: 1. The germline CDR1 and CDR2 sequences are SGHTA and FQGNSA. The CDR3 loop spans 16 amino acids. CDR3 residues: CASSLAGLAGGETQYF. The CDR3 coding sequence is TGTGCCAGCAGCTTAGCCGGACTAGCGGGGGGGGAGACCCAGTACTTC. Supplemented by reference TRBV7-2 and TRBJ2-5, the full variable domain reads GAGVSQSPSNKVTEKGKDVELRCDPISGHTALYWYRQSLGQGLEFLIYFQGNSAPDKSGLPSDRFSAERTGGSVSTLTIQRTQQEDSAVYLCASSLAGLAGGETQYFGPGTRLLVL.

The chain combines TRBV7-9 with TRBJ2-3; TRBD2 agrees at 13 bases. This CDR3 has 17 amino acids. The trim removed 5 bases at V and 4 bases at J, leaving 9 bases unmatched. The V gene's germline CDR1 is SEHNR and CDR2 FQNEAQ (reference sequence). CDR3: CASSIRTSGRMSDTQYF. The CDR3 DNA reads TGTGCCAGCAGCATCAGGACTAGCGGGAGAATGTCAGATACGCAGTATTTT.

This chain uses TRBV5-1 with TRBJ2-1; TRBD2 matches 7 bases. The germline CDR1 and CDR2 sequences are SGHRS and YFSETQ. V shed 0 bases and J 4 bases; nucleotides not matched to a gene: 4. This CDR3 is built from 15 residues. The CDR3 is CASSLVVGGYNEQFF. The DNA for the CDR3 is TGCGCCAGCAGCTTGGTAGTGGGAGGGTACAATGAGCAGTTCTTC.

V gene TRBV5-6 combines with J gene TRBJ2-7; tentatively, D is TRBD2 (5 bases). This CDR3 comprises 15 residues. V dropped 6 bases and J dropped 2 bases, with 18 bases sitting between them. Germline CDR1 and CDR2: SGHDT and YYEEEE. The CDR3 nucleotides read TGTGCCAGCACCCGGGGAAAGGTATTTCCCTACGAGCAGTACTTC. It is translated as CASTRGKVFPYEQYF.

The gene calls are TRBV29-1 and TRBJ2-1, with TRBD2 as a possible D gene (6 bases). This CDR3 comprises 13 residues. Per the germline V gene, CDR1 is SQVTM and CDR2 is ANQGSEA. Trimming cost V 1 base and J 8 bases, with 12 bases left between them. The CDR3 nucleotides are TGCAGCGTTGAAGGGGCGGGGTTCCATGAGCAGTTCTTC. Protein sequence: CSVEGAGFHEQFF.

This chain uses TRBV2 with TRBJ1-5; 10 bases match TRBD1. J gave up 7 bases and V 8 bases, and 11 bases lay outside the gene matches. CDR3 size: 15 residues. In germline, CDR1 is SNHLY, CDR2 FYNNEI. CDR3 in DNA: TGTGCCAGCCTAGCCGGGACAGGGGCATGGCAGCCCCAGCATTTT. Amino acid sequence: CASLAGTGAWQPQHF.

This chain uses TRBV28 with TRBJ2-7; 9 nucleotides align to TRBD1. The CDR3 loop spans 16 amino acids. The junction had 4 bases not matched to a gene; V was cut back by 1 base and J by 0 bases. Germline CDR1 reads MDHEN; CDR2 reads SYDVKM. The CDR3 here is CASSLYGTGYSYEQYF. As DNA, the CDR3 is TGTGCCAGCAGTTTATATGGGACAGGGTACTCCTACGAGCAGTACTTC.

This chain joins TRBV6-2 or TRBV6-3 and TRBJ2-1; 10 nucleotides match TRBD2. The CDR3 consists of 18 residues. Per the germline V gene, CDR1 is MNHEY and CDR2 is SVGEGT. V was pared by 0 bases and J by 1 base, with 6 bases of the junction left unmatched. The CDR3 DNA reads TGTGCCAGCAGTTACTCGCCTACTAGCGGGGCTTCCTACAATGAGCAGTTCTTC. Translated: CASSYSPTSGASYNEQFF.

This chain connects TRBV28 to TRBJ1-2; tentative D call: TRBD1 (6 bases). With 6 bases removed from V and 4 bases from J, the gap between germline ends came to 21 bases. The V gene's germline CDR1 is MDHEN and CDR2 SYDVKM. The CDR3 has 16 amino acids. This chain's CDR3 is CASSAILAGVFYGYTF. CDR3 in DNA: TGTGCCAGCAGCGCCATTTTGGCAGGGGTTTTCTATGGCTACACCTTC.

The CDR3, as DNA: TGTGCCAGCAGCTCAGGGATTAACAATCAGCCCCAGCATTTT. This codes for CASSSGINNQPQHF. The V gene is TRBV7-2, the J gene TRBJ1-5; tentative D call: TRBD1 (5 bases). The CDR3 consists of 14 residues. The V end lost 4 bases, the J end lost 3 bases, and 10 bases lay between the germline ends. Germline CDR1 reads SGHTA; CDR2 reads FQGNSA.

V and J are TRBV18 and TRBJ2-1; 10 nucleotides line up with TRBD2. After removal of 4 bases from V and 6 bases from J, the junction contained 9 bases not matched to a gene. There are 16 residues in the CDR3. The germline V gene encodes CDR1 KGHSH and CDR2 LQKENI. In nucleotides, the CDR3 is TGTGCCAGCTCACGCTCTTCAGCGGGGGGGGGCAATGAGCAGTTCTTC. Translating it yields CASSRSSAGGGNEQFF. Full variable domain (rest looked up from reference TRBV18 and TRBJ2-1): NAGVMQNPRHLVRRRGQEARLRCSPMKGHSHVYWYRQLPEEGLKFMVYLQKENIIDESGMPKERFSAEFPKEGPSILRIQQVVRGDSAAYFCASSRSSAGGGNEQFFGPGTRLTVL.

The V gene is TRBV4-2, the J gene TRBJ2-5; 8 nucleotides agree with TRBD2. Per the germline V gene, CDR1 is LGHNA and CDR2 is YNFKEQ. Trimming at V came to 1 base and at J to 2 bases, leaving 6 bases not matched to a gene. CDR3 length: 16 amino acids. This chain's CDR3 is CASSQGPIAGQETQYF. In nucleotides, the CDR3 is TGTGCCAGCAGCCAAGGTCCCATAGCGGGGCAAGAGACCCAGTACTTC.

This chain links TRBV14 with TRBJ2-7; D gene uncertain. This CDR3 contains 14 residues. V lost 6 bases, J lost 2 bases, and 14 bases lay in between. Per germline, CDR1 SGHDN and CDR2 FVKESK. The CDR3 DNA is TGTGCCAGCAGTCTAGGTGGCCGACCCTACGAGCAGTACTTC. Amino acid sequence: CASSLGGRPYEQYF.

This clone is a singleton in its sample. As DNA, the CDR3 is TGTGCCAGCTCACCGAGAGCTTCACAGACCCAGTACTTC. Its protein is CASSPRASQTQYF. This chain connects TRBV18 to TRBJ2-5; D gene uncertain. V dropped 3 bases and J dropped 6 bases, with 11 bases sitting between them. The CDR3 loop spans 13 amino acids. Germline V gives CDR1 KGHSH, CDR2 LQKENI. Complete variable domain (other parts from reference TRBV18 and TRBJ2-5): NAGVMQNPRHLVRRRGQEARLRCSPMKGHSHVYWYRQLPEEGLKFMVYLQKENIIDESGMPKERFSAEFPKEGPSILRIQQVVRGDSAAYFCASSPRASQTQYFGPGTRLLVL.

The CDR3: CASSPLGQGNTEAFF. CDR3 coding DNA: TGTGCCAGCTCACCCCTGGGACAGGGGAACACTGAAGCTTTCTTT. V gene TRBV18 combines with J gene TRBJ1-1, with TRBD1 matching over 9 bases. After removal of 3 bases from V and 1 base from J, the junction contained 3 bases not matched to a gene. CDR1 and CDR2 (germline): KGHSH, LQKENI. The CDR3 is made up of 15 amino acids.

J is TRBJ1-1 and V is TRBV9; D possibly corresponds to TRBD1 (5 bases). The germline CDR1 and CDR2 sequences are SGDLS and YYNGEE. The V gene lost 2 bases and the J gene lost 3 bases, with 20 bases spanning the gap. CDR3 size: 17 residues. CDR3 sequence reads: CASSVPGRGGEDTEAFF. The CDR3 DNA reads TGTGCCAGCAGCGTTCCTGGTAGGGGCGGGGAGGACACTGAAGCTTTCTTT.

The rearrangement joins TRBV24-1 to TRBJ2-5; weak D call: TRBD1 (5 bases). The V gene's germline CDR1 is KGHDR and CDR2 SFDVKD. This CDR3 is built from 16 residues. Between the trimmed V and J ends, which lost 5 bases and 0 bases, there was a span of 15 bases. CDR3 DNA sequence: TGTGCCACCAGTGGAAGTAATAGACAGTACCAAGAGACCCAGTACTTC. This encodes CATSGSNRQYQETQYF.

V gene TRBV24-1 combines with J gene TRBJ1-1; TRBD1 agrees at 7 bases. This CDR3 has 15 residues. V lost 4 bases and J lost 3; bases outside the gene matches: 7. Germline values: CDR1 KGHDR, CDR2 SFDVKD. The CDR3 loop reads CATSDPDRRYTEAFF. CDR3 in DNA: TGTGCCACCAGTGACCCGGACAGGAGGTACACTGAAGCTTTCTTT.

This sequence joins TRBV19 and TRBJ2-6; no reliable D call. This CDR3 is 15 amino acids long. V gave up 9 bases and J gave up 3 bases, with 15 bases separating them. The germline V gene encodes CDR1 LNHDA and CDR2 SQIVND (reference sequence). CDR3 sequence: CASRPGLDGANVLTF. The CDR3 coding sequence is TGTGCCAGCCGACCAGGCCTGGATGGGGCCAACGTCCTGACTTTC.

The chain is built from TRBV6-1 and TRBJ2-3; 16 bases are shared with TRBD2. The CDR3 contains 17 residues. The germline CDR1 and CDR2 sequences are MNHNS and SASEGT. Trimming at V came to 2 bases and at J to 6 bases, leaving 5 bases not matched to a gene. The CDR3 protein is CASSEPGLAGGPDTQYF. CDR3 nucleotide sequence: TGTGCCAGCAGTGAACCGGGACTAGCGGGAGGGCCGGATACGCAGTATTTT.